The 23 T cell receptor beta chains in this list originate from one sample, sequenced in a study of human T cells and chemical hapten exposure. Specified time point: pre-sensitization, week 0. Treatment noted: therapeutic diphenylcyclopropenone sensitization with weekly scalp DPC. TCRdb used MiXCR to reprocess the RACE reads, holding one entry per CDR3 protein. The table records about 120,000 distinct CDR3 sequences, approximately 15% of them present only once. The sample was whole blood, taken in connection with sensitization to the hapten diphenylcyclopropenone (DPC). All receptors come from a woman aged 18-29 years with alopecia areata. Some clones in this sample may be carry-over from other donors' samples.

This clonotype was observed a few times. The chain recombines TRBV29-1 with TRBJ1-1, with D possibly being TRBD1 (5 bases). The V end lost 4 bases, the J end lost 0 bases, and 12 bases lay between the germline ends. The CDR3 is made up of 14 amino acids. Germline CDR1 SQVTM, CDR2 ANQGSEA. The CDR3 DNA follows: TGCAGCGTTGCCGGACAACGCATGAACACTGAAGCTTTCTTT. It translates to CSVAGQRMNTEAFF.

Ten or more counts support this clonotype. This rearrangement joins TRBV18 to TRBJ1-1, with TRBD1 matching over 9 bases. J was trimmed by 3 bases and V by 3 bases; bases with no gene match: 8. The germline CDR1 and CDR2 sequences are KGHSH and LQKENI. The length of the CDR3 is 16 residues. The CDR3 DNA reads TGTGCCAGCTCACCCCTAAGCCGACAGGGGGACACTGAAGCTTTCTTT. It encodes CASSPLSRQGDTEAFF.

This clonotype showed up just a few times. V is TRBV28 and J is TRBJ1-2; possibly TRBD1 for D (5 bases). V lost 6 bases and J lost 2, with 13 bases in between. The CDR3 is made up of 14 amino acids. Germline V CDR1 and CDR2: MDHEN, SYDVKM. The CDR3 DNA sequence: TGTGCCAGCAGGTACCCCGGGGGGAACTATGGCTACACCTTC. Translation: CASRYPGGNYGYTF.

This clonotype was detected a few times. The rearrangement links TRBV7-9 to TRBJ1-2; TRBD1 matches at 7 bases. Trimming cost V 6 bases and J 4 bases; bases outside gene matches: 8. Germline V gives CDR1 SEHNR, CDR2 FQNEAQ (reference sequence). The CDR3 covers 14 residues. The CDR3 nucleotides read TGTGCCAGCAGAGAAGAGACAGGGATCTATGGCTACACCTTC. This translates into CASREETGIYGYTF.

This clonotype appeared a few times. CDR3 amino acids: CSATGQEAETQYF. For the CDR3, the DNA is TGCAGTGCGACGGGACAGGAGGCGGAGACCCAGTACTTC. The J gene is TRBJ2-5, the V gene TRBV20-1; TRBD1 matches 8 bases. The CDR3 sequence is 13 residues long. V lost 6 bases, J lost 5 bases, and 8 bases stayed unmatched. From germline, CDR1 is DFQATT and CDR2 SNEGSKA (reference sequence).

This clonotype has just a few counts. V usage is TRBV13 and J usage is TRBJ1-2; D unresolved. The CDR3 spans 14 residues. The ends were cut back, 8 bases at V and 4 bases at J, with 17 bases in the middle. Germline V gene sequence: CDR1 PRHDT, CDR2 FYEKMQ (reference sequence). CDR3 loop: CASLLPRRAYGYTF. CDR3 in DNA: TGTGCCAGCCTTCTCCCCCGAAGGGCCTATGGCTACACCTTC.

This clonotype was detected many times. The V call is TRBV6-6, the J call TRBJ1-1, with D tentatively TRBD1 (5 bases). V was pared by 6 bases and J by 3 bases, with 14 bases between. The CDR3 is 14 amino acids. Germline V lookup: CDR1 MNHNY, CDR2 SVGAGI (reference sequence). The CDR3 protein is CASRRQRGDTEAFF. In DNA, the CDR3 is TGTGCCAGCAGACGACAGAGGGGTGACACTGAAGCTTTCTTT.

V and J are TRBV10-3 and TRBJ2-3; D may be TRBD1 or TRBD2 (5 bases each). Germline-derived CDR1 and CDR2 are ENHRY and SYGVKD. V was trimmed by 8 bases and J by 0 bases, leaving 12 bases between them. The CDR3 is 14 amino acids. The CDR3 DNA is TGTGCCATCGGGGGTCGAGGGAGCACAGATACGCAGTATTTT. Translating gives CAIGGRGSTDTQYF.

The chain joins TRBV7-9 to TRBJ1-1; D remains unclear. The germline V gene has CDR1 SEHNR and CDR2 FQNEAQ (reference sequence). V dropped 5 bases and J dropped 0 bases, with 13 bases sitting between them. This CDR3 is built from 15 residues. DNA of the CDR3: TGTGCCAGCAGCGTAGGGTACAGCCTGAACACTGAAGCTTTCTTT. Encoded protein: CASSVGYSLNTEAFF.

A few counts support this clonotype. The chain has TRBV20-1 and TRBJ2-7; 12 bases fit TRBD1. This CDR3 contains 19 residues. V was pared by 3 bases and J by 0 bases, with 15 bases of the junction left unmatched. Looked up from germline, CDR1 is DFQATT and CDR2 is SNEGSKA (reference sequence). CDR3 bases: TGCAGTGCTAGTCCGGGGCCGGGACAGGGGGCGTCCTACTCCTACGAGCAGTACTTC. Translating gives CSASPGPGQGASYSYEQYF.

The chain carries TRBV3-1 and TRBJ2-1; TRBD2 agrees at 16 bases. V trimming: 4 bases; J trimming: 7 bases; junction bases outside the gene matches: 7. The germline gives CDR1 LGHDT, CDR2 YNNKEL (reference sequence). This CDR3 is built from 17 residues. In DNA, the CDR3 is TGTGCCAGCAGCCTACTGGGACTAGCGGGGGGGCCGAATGAGCAGTTCTTC. Protein: CASSLLGLAGGPNEQFF.

The V call is TRBV12-3 or TRBV12-4, the J call TRBJ1-2; D is ambiguous. The CDR3 sequence is 13 residues long. Deletions cut 5 bases from V and 3 bases from J, with 10 bases between. CDR3 nucleotides: TGTGCCAGCAGTCCTACCTTTGACTATGGCTACACCTTC. Translated: CASSPTFDYGYTF.

The gene calls are TRBV6-5 and TRBJ2-3; D unclear. V gave up 4 bases and J gave up 8 bases, with 10 bases separating them. The CDR3 is made up of 12 amino acids. CDR1 is MNHEY, CDR2 SVGAGI, per germline. CDR3 in DNA: TGTGCCAGCAGTTCACTATCGGGTACGCAGTATTTT. Translated: CASSSLSGTQYF.

This clonotype has a count of ten or more. The CDR3 here is CSGGSDTQYF. The CDR3 nucleotides read TGCAGCGGGGGTTCAGATACGCAGTATTTT. V and J are TRBV29-1 and TRBJ2-3; D gene ambiguous. Trimming removed 7 bases from V and 4 bases from J, with 6 bases in between. The germline CDR1 and CDR2 sequences are SQVTM and ANQGSEA. This CDR3 spans 10 amino acids.

In its sample, this clonotype was seen a few times. CDR3 DNA sequence: TGCAGTGCTAGTTGGGACTCTTACGAGCAGTACTTC. It translates to CSASWDSYEQYF. The chain recombines TRBV20-1 with TRBJ2-7, with D maybe TRBD2 (6 bases). CDR1 is DFQATT, CDR2 SNEGSKA, per germline (reference sequence). This CDR3 contains 12 residues. V lost 3 bases, J lost 4 bases, and 10 bases lay in between.

In its sample, this clonotype was seen a few times. This chain links TRBV4-3 with TRBJ1-6; D gene ambiguous. This CDR3 comprises 16 residues. CDR1 LGHNA and CDR2 YSLEER come from the germline V gene. The V end was cut by 4 bases, the J end by 10 bases, with 20 bases between. Written as DNA, the CDR3 is TGCGCCAGCAGCCGCACACTGGGATCCTTCAACTCACCCCTCCACTTT. Its translation is CASSRTLGSFNSPLHF.

For this clonotype: A much larger clone lies one base from this, so it may be a read error. The rearrangement uses TRBV6-2 or TRBV6-3 and TRBJ1-2; no reliable D call. CDR1 is MNHEY and CDR2 is SVGEGT in the germline V gene. There are 12 residues in the CDR3. The DNA for the CDR3 is TGTGCCTGCAGATACGGCGACTATGGCTACACCTTC. It codes for CACRYGDYGYTF.

The rearrangement uses TRBV6-2 or TRBV6-3 and TRBJ2-2; possibly TRBD1 for D (6 bases). This CDR3 has 16 residues. Germline lookup yields CDR1 MNHEY and CDR2 SVGEGT. The ends were cut back, 2 bases at V and 4 bases at J, with 14 bases in the middle. Here the CDR3 reads CASSYGPLQGTGELFF. CDR3 nucleotides: TGTGCCAGCAGTTACGGGCCTCTACAGGGCACCGGGGAGCTGTTTTTT.

The table lists this clonotype with many counts. V gene TRBV6-2 or TRBV6-3 combines with J gene TRBJ1-5, with D unclear. Germline CDR1 and CDR2: MNHEY and SVGEGT. Trimming cost V 5 bases and J 9 bases, with 20 bases left between them. This CDR3 has 15 residues. CDR3 nucleotides: TGTGCCAGCAGTCCTCATGGATCACCGGGTCGGCCCCAGCATTTT. It translates to CASSPHGSPGRPQHF.

A few counts support this clonotype. The rearrangement links TRBV10-1 to TRBJ1-2; D may be TRBD1 (5 bases). V lost 0 bases and J lost 4, with 15 bases in between. Germline CDR1 WNHNN, CDR2 SYGVQD (reference sequence). The length of the CDR3 is 16 residues. CDR3: CASSESTRQGPYGYTF. CDR3 DNA: TGCGCCAGCAGTGAGTCGACTCGGCAGGGCCCCTATGGCTACACCTTC.

This clonotype was seen a few times. The chain joins TRBV5-4 to TRBJ2-5, with 8 nucleotides matching TRBD1. Germline V gene data show CDR1 as SGHNT and CDR2 as YYREEE (reference sequence). The CDR3 contains 15 residues. The ends lost 0 bases at V and 4 bases at J; junction bases unmatched: 5. CDR3 sequence: CASSLVSDRGETQYF. For the CDR3, the DNA is TGTGCCAGCAGCTTGGTTAGTGACAGGGGAGAGACCCAGTACTTC. The full variable domain, rest sourced from reference TRBV5-4 and TRBJ2-5, is ETGVTQSPTHLIKTRGQQVTLRCSSQSGHNTVSWYQQALGQGPQFIFQYYREEENGRGNFPPRFSGLQFPNYSSELNVNALELDDSALYLCASSLVSDRGETQYFGPGTRLLVL.

This clonotype was seen a few times. The chain links TRBV6-2 or TRBV6-3 to TRBJ1-1; 7 positions match TRBD1. The CDR3 sequence is 16 residues long. Germline V gene lookup returns CDR1 MNHEY and CDR2 SVGEGT. Germline trimming cut 5 bases from V and 4 bases from J; bases unmatched to any gene: 13. In DNA, the CDR3 is TGTGCCAGCAGTCAGAGTAAAGTACAGGGGAGCACTGAAGCTTTCTTT. This codes for CASSQSKVQGSTEAFF.

This clonotype has a handful of counts. The rearrangement uses TRBV19 and TRBJ2-1, with D possibly being TRBD2 (6 bases). V was cut by 6 bases and J by 0 bases, with 15 bases left in between. Germline V gene sequence: CDR1 LNHDA, CDR2 SQIVND (reference sequence). CDR3 size: 16 residues. CDR3 DNA: TGTGCCAGTAGGAGAGGTGGGGGGAGCTCCTACAATGAGCAGTTCTTC. Its translation: CASRRGGGSSYNEQFF.